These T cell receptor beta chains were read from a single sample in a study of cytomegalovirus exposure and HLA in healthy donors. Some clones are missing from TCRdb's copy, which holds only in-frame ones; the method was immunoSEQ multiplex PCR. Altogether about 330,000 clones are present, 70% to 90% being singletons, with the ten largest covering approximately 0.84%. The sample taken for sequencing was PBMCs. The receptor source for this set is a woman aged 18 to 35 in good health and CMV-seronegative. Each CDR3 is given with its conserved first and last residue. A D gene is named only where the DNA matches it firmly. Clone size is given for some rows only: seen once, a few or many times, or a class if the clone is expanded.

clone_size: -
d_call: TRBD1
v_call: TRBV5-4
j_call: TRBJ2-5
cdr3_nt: TGTGCCAGCAGCTCAGACAGGGGGCGAGAGACCCAGTACTTC
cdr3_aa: CASSSDRGRETQYF

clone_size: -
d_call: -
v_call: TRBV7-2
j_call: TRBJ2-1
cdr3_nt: TGTGCCAGCAGCCAAGACTGGGGGCCTTACAATGAGCAGTTCTTC
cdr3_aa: CASSQDWGPYNEQFF

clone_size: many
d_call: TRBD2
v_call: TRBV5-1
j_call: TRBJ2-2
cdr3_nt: TGCGCCAGCTCCGGGGGGGGGAACACCGGGGAGCTGTTTTTT
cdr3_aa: CASSGGGNTGELFF

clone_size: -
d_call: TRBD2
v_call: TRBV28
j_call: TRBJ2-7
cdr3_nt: TGTGCCAGCAGCCGGAGCGGACTAGCGGGAGTAGGGGCCTACGAGCAGTACTTC
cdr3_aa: CASSRSGLAGVGAYEQYF

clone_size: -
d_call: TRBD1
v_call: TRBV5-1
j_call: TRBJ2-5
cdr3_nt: TGCGCCAGCAGCTTACCGGACAGGGGAGAAGAGACCCAGTACTTC
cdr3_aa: CASSLPDRGEETQYF

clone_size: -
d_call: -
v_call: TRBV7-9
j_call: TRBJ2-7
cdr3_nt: TGTGCCAGCAGCTTAGAAGGGGTCCACCACGAGCAGTACTTC
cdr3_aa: CASSLEGVHHEQYF

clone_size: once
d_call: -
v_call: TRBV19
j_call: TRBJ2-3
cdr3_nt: TGTGCCAGTAGTATGGGTAGCGGTCACACAGATACGCAGTATTTT
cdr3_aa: CASSMGSGHTDTQYF

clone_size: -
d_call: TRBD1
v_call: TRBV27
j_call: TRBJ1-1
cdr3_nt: TGTGCCAGCAGTCCGGATGACAGGGAAGGGGTAACTGAAGCTTTCTTT
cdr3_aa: CASSPDDREGVTEAFF

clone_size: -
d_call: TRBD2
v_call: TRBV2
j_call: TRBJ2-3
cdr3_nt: TGTGCCAGCAGTGAAGAGGGGACTACCACAGATACGCAGTATTTT
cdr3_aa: CASSEEGTTTDTQYF

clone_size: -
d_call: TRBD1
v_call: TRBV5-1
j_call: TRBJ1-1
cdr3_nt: TGCGCCAGCAGCTTTGGGGGGACAGGGAACACTGAAGCTTTCTTT
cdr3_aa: CASSFGGTGNTEAFF

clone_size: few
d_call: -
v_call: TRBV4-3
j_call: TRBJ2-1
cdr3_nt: TGCGCCAGCAGCCAAGGCCCAAGAGGTGAGCAGTTCTTC
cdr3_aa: CASSQGPRGEQFF

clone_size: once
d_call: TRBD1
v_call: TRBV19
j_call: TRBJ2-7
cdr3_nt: TGTGCCAGTAGTACTCCGGGACAGGGGCACGACGAGCAGTACTTC
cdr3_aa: CASSTPGQGHDEQYF

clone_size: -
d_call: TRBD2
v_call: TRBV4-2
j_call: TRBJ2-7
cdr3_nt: TGTGCCAGCAGCCAAAGGACTAGCGAGCCCCTGGAGCAGTACTTC
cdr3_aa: CASSQRTSEPLEQYF

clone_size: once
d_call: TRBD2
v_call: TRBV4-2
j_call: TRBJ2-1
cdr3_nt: TGTGCCAGCAGCCAAGATCTGCTAGCGGGGTACAATGAGCAGTTCTTC
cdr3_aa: CASSQDLLAGYNEQFF

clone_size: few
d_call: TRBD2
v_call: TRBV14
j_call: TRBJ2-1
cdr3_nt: TGTGCCAGCAGCCAAGATCTGTCATACCGGGGGGATGAGCAGTTCTTC
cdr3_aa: CASSQDLSYRGDEQFF

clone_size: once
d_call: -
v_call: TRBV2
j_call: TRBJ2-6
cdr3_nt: TGTGCCAGCACAGGGCCTGGGGCCAACGTCCTGACTTTC
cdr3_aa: CASTGPGANVLTF

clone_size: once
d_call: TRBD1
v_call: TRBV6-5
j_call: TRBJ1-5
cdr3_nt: TGTGCCAGCAGTCACGATTGGACAGGGGAACAGCCCCAGCATTTT
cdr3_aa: CASSHDWTGEQPQHF